The TCR beta chain described here comes from a study of T cell repertoires in cytomegalovirus infection. The study, taken as a whole, reports: Cumulative public TCR beta family frequency identified CMV carriers with the relevant HLA.

The CDR3 has 16 residues. Germline CDR1 and CDR2: MNHEY and SVGAGI. Trimming removed 4 bases from V and 2 bases from J, with 17 bases in between. Details on this clonotype: Its cognate antigen is unknown.

In TCRdb, the reads were re-called with MiXCR into one record per CDR3 protein. This sample has under 200,000 distinct CDR3 sequences; about a fifth occur once, and the top ten carry roughly 25%. This sequence joins TRBV6-5 and TRBJ1-1; perhaps TRBD1 as D (5 bases). The sample was CD8+ T cells from cultured PBMCs, taken from culture after CMV antigen stimulation. This TCR derives from a human donor in good health (CMV status not recorded). Some clones in this sample may be carry-over from other donors' samples. CDR3 in DNA: TGTGCCAGCAGTTCTCAAACCGGGACCTCCAACACTGAAGCTTTCTTT. Protein sequence: CASSSQTGTSNTEAFF.